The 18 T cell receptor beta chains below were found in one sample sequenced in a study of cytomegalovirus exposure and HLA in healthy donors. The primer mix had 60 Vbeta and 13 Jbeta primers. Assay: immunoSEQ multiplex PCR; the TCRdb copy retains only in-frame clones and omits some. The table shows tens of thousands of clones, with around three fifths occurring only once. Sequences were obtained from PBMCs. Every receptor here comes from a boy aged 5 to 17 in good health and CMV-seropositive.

CDR3 DNA: TGTGCCAGCAGTCTAGCGGGAGGAGTCACAGATACGCAGTATTTT. Translating gives CASSLAGGVTDTQYF. The V and J genes are TRBV5-6 and TRBJ2-3; 11 nucleotides agree with TRBD2. After removal of 5 bases from V and 2 bases from J, the junction contained 4 bases not matched to a gene. This CDR3 is 15 amino acids long. From germline, CDR1 is SGHDT and CDR2 YYEEEE.

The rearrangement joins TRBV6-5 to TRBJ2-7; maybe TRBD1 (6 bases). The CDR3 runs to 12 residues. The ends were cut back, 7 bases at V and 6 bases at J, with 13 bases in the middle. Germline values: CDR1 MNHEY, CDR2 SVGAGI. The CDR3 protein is CASTAQGGEQYF. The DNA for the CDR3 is TGTGCCAGCACGGCACAGGGCGGCGAGCAGTACTTC.

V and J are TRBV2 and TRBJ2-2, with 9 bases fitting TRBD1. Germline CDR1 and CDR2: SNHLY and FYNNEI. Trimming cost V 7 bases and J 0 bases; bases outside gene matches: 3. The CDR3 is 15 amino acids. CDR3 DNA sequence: TGTGCCAGCACTCGACAGGGGGCGAACACCGGGGAGCTGTTTTTT. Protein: CASTRQGANTGELFF.

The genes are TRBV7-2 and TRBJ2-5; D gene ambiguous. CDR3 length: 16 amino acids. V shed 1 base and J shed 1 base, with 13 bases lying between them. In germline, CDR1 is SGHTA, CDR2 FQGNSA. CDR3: CASSLGSQIPQETQYF. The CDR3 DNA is TGTGCCAGCAGCTTAGGATCCCAGATCCCCCAAGAGACCCAGTACTTC.

CDR3 region: CAWSRMTGQTQYF. The CDR3 DNA follows: TGTGCCTGGAGTAGGATGACAGGCCAGACCCAGTACTTC. The genes are TRBV30 and TRBJ2-5, with D possibly TRBD1 on 6 matching bases. The CDR3 is 13 amino acids. The germline V gene encodes CDR1 GTSNPN and CDR2 SVGIG (reference sequence). V was clipped by 2 bases and J by 6 bases, with 13 bases between them.

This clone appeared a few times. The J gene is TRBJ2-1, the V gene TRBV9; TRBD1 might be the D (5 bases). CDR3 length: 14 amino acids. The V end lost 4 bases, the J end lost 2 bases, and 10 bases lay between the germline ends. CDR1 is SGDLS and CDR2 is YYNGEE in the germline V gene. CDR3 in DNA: TGTGCCAGCAGCCCCGGCAGGGCCTACAATGAGCAGTTCTTC. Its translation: CASSPGRAYNEQFF.

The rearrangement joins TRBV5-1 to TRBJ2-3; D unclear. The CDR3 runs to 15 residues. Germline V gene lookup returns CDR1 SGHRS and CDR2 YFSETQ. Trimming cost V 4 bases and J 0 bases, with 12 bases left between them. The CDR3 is CASSRWKTSTDTQYF. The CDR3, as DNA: TGCGCCAGCAGCCGGTGGAAGACTAGCACAGATACGCAGTATTTT.

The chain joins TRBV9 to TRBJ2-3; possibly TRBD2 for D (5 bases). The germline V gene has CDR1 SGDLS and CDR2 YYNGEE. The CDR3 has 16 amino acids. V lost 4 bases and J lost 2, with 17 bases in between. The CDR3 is CASSRQLPGSTDTQYF. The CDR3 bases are TGTGCCAGCAGCCGCCAGTTACCGGGGTCCACAGATACGCAGTATTTT.

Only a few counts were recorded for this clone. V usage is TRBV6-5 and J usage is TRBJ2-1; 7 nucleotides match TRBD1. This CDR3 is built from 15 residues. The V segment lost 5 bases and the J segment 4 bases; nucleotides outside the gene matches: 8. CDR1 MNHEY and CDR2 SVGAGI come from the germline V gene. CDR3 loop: CASSPSRQGYNEQFF. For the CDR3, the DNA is TGTGCCAGCAGTCCATCCCGACAGGGTTACAATGAGCAGTTCTTC.

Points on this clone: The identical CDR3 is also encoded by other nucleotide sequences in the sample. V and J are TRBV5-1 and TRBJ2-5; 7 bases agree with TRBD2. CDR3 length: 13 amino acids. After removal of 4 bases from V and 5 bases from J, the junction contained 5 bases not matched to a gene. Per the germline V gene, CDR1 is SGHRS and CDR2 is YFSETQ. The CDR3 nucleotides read TGCGCCAGCAGCCTTGGACTAGTGGAGACCCAGTACTTC. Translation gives CASSLGLVETQYF.

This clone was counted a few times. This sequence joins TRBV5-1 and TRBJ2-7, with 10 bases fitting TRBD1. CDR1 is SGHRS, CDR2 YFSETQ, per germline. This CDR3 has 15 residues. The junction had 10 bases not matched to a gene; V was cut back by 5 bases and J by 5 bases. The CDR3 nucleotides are TGCGCCAGCAGTTTCTCAGGGACAGGGGCCCACGAGCAGTACTTC. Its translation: CASSFSGTGAHEQYF. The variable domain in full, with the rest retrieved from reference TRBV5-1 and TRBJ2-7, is KAGVTQTPRYLIKTRGQQVTLSCSPISGHRSVSWYQQTPGQGLQFLFEYFSETQRNKGNFPGRFSGRQFSNSRSEMNVSTLELGDSALYLCASSFSGTGAHEQYFGPGTRLTVT.

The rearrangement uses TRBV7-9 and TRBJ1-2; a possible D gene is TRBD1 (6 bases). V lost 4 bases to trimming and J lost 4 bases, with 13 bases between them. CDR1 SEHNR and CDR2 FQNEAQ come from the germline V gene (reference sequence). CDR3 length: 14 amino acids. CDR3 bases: TGTGCCAGCAGCTACGGACAGAGGGGCTATGGCTACACCTTC. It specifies CASSYGQRGYGYTF.

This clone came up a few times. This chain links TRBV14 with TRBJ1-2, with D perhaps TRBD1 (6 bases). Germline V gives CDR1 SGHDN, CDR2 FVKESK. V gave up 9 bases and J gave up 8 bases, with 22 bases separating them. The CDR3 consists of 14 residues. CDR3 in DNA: TGTGCCAGGGATCGGACAGCCGTTCATCAAGGCTACACCTTC. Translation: CARDRTAVHQGYTF.

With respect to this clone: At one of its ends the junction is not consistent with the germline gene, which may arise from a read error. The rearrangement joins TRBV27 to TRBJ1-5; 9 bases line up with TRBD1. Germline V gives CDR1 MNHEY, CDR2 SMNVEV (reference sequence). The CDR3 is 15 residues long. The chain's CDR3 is CASRRTGDYNQPQNF. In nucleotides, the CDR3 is TGTGCCAGCAGGAGGACAGGGGACTATAATCAGCCCCAGAATTTT.

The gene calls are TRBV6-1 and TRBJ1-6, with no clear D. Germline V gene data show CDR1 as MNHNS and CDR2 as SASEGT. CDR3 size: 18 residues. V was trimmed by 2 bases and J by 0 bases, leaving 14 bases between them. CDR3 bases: TGTGCCAGCAGTGAAAATGCCCCCTCGAGCTCCTATAATTCACCCCTCCACTTT. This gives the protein CASSENAPSSSYNSPLHF.

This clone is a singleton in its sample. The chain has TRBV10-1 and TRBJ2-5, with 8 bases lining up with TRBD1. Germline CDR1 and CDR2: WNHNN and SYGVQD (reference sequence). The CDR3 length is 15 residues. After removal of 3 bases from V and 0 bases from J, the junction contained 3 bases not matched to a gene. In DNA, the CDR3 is TGCGCCAGCAGTGACTTACAGGGGGACCAAGAGACCCAGTACTTC. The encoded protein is CASSDLQGDQETQYF.

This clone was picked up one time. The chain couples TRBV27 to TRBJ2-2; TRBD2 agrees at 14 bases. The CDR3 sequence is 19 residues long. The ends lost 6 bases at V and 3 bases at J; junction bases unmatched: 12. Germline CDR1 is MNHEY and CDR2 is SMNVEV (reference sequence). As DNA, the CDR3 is TGTGCCAGCAGCCGCCGATTGACTAGCGGGGGGGCCTACACCGGGGAGCTGTTTTTT. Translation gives CASSRRLTSGGAYTGELFF.

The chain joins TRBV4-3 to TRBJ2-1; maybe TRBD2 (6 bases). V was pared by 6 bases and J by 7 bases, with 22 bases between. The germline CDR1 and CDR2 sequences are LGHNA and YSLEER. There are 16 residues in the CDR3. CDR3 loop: CASSPRAGRDQNEQFF. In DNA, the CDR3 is TGCGCCAGCAGTCCAAGGGCGGGAAGGGATCAAAATGAGCAGTTCTTC.